This entry is about one T cell receptor (beta chain). This sample was taken from a study of CD8 T cells in ankylosing spondylitis. TCRdb redid the calling of the 5' RACE reads with MiXCR, one entry per CDR3 protein. Of roughly 180,000 distinct CDR3 sequences in the sample, approximately 9.9% were seen once. CDR3 size: 14 residues. The ends were cut back, 0 bases at V and 8 bases at J, with 11 bases in the middle. Germline CDR1 and CDR2: SNHLY and FYNNEI. The TCR sequence derives from a female donor with ankylosing spondylitis or in good health (not recorded which). The specimen sequenced was blood, either unsorted or a sorted T cell fraction (not recorded which). V is TRBV2 and J is TRBJ2-4; no clear D. The CDR3 loop is CASSEAFSRDIQYF. The DNA of the CDR3 is TGTGCCAGCAGTGAAGCGTTTAGCAGAGACATTCAGTACTTC.